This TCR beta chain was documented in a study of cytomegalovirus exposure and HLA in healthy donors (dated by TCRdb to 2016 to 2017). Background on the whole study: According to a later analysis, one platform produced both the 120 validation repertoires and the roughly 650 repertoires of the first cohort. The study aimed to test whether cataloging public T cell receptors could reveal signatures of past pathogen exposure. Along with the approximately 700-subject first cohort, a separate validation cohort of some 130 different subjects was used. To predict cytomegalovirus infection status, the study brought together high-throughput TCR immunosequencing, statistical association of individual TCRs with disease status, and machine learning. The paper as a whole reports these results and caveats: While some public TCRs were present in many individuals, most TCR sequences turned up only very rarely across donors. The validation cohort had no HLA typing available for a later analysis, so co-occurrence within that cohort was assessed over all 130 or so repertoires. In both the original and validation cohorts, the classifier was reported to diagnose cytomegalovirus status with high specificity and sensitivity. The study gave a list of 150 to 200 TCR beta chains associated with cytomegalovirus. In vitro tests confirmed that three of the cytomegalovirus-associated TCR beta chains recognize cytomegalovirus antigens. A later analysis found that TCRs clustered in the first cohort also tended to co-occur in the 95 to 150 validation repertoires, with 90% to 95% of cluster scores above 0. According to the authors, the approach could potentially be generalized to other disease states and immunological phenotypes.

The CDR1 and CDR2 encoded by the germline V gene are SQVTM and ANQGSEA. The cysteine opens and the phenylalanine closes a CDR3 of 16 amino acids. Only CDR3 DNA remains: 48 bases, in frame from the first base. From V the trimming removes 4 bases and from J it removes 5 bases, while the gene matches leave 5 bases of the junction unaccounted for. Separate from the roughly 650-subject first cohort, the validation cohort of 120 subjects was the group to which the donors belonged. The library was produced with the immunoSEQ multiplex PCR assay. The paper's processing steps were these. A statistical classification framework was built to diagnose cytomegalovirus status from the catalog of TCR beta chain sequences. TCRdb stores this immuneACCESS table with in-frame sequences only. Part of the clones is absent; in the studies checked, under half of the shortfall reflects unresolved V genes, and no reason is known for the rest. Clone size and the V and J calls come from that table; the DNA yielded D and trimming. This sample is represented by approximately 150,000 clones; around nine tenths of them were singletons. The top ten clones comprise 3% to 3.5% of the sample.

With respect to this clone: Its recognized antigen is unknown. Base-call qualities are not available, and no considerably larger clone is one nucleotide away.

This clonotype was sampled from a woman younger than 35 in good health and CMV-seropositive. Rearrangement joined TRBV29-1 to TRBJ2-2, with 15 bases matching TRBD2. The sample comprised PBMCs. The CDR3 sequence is CSVGGGLAGGTGELFF. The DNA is TGCAGCGTTGGAGGGGGACTAGCGGGAGGAACCGGGGAGCTGTTTTTT.